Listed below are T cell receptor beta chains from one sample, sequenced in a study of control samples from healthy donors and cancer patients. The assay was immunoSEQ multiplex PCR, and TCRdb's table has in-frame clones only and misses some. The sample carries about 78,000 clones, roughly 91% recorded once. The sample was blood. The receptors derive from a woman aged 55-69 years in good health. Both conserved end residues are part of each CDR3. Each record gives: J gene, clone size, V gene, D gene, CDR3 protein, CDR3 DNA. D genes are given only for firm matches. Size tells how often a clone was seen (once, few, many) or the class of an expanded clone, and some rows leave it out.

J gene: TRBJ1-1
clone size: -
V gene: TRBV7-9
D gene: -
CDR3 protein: CASSADAGASNTEAFF
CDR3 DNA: TGTGCCAGCAGCGCCGACGCGGGGGCTTCGAACACTGAAGCTTTCTTT

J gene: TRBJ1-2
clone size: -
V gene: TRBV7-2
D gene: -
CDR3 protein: CASSPSVGNYGYTF
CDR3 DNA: TGTGCCAGCAGCCCCTCCGTAGGGAACTATGGCTACACCTTC

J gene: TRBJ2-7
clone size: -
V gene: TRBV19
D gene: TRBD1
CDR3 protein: CASSSRQGAYEQYF
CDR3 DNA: TGTGCCAGTAGTAGCCGACAGGGTGCCTACGAGCAGTACTTC

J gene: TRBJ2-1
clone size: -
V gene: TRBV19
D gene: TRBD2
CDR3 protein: CASSLREGLDEQFF
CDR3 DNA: TGTGCCAGTAGTTTACGGGAGGGCCTCGATGAGCAGTTCTTC

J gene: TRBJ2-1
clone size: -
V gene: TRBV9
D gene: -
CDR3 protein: CASSPRSVGSWEQFF
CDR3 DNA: TGTGCCAGCAGCCCTCGGTCCGTAGGGTCTTGGGAGCAGTTCTTC

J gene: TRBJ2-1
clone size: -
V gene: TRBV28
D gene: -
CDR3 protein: CASSLWINEQFF
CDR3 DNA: TGTGCCAGCAGTTTATGGATCAATGAGCAGTTCTTC

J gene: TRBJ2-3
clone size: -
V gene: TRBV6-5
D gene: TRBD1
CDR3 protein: CASSIQGAFDTQYF
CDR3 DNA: TGTGCCAGCAGTATACAGGGGGCATTCGATACGCAGTATTTT

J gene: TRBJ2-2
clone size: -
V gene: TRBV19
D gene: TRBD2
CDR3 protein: CASSNPGLAGLTGELFF
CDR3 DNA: TGTGCCAGTAGTAATCCGGGACTAGCGGGACTTACCGGGGAGCTGTTTTTT

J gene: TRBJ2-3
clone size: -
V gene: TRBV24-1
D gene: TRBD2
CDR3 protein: CATSEAGTSAKGKQYF
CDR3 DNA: TGTGCCACCAGTGAAGCCGGGACTAGCGCCAAAGGGAAGCAGTATTTT

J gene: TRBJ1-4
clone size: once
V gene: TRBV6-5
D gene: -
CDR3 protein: CASRPEGRINEKLFF
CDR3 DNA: TGTGCCAGCAGACCAGAGGGACGGATTAATGAAAAACTGTTTTTT

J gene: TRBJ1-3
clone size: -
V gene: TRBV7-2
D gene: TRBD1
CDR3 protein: CASSLGGQGLSGNTIYF
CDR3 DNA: TGTGCCAGCAGCTTAGGTGGACAGGGGCTGTCTGGAAACACCATATATTTT

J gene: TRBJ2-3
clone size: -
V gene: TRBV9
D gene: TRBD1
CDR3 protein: CASSVEGARDTQYF
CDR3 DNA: TGTGCCAGCAGCGTAGAGGGGGCGCGGGATACGCAGTATTTT

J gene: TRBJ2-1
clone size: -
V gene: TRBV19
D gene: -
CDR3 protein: CASTAPGSEYNEQFF
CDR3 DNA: TGTGCCAGTACCGCCCCCGGTTCCGAATACAATGAGCAGTTCTTC

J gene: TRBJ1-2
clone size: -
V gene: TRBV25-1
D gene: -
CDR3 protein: CASGSGYGGYTF
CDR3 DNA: TGTGCCAGCGGGTCGGGGTACGGTGGCTACACCTTC

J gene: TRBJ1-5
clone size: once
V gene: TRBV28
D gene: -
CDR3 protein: CASSFWGKGNQPQHF
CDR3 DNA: TGTGCCAGCAGTTTCTGGGGGAAGGGCAATCAGCCCCAGCATTTT

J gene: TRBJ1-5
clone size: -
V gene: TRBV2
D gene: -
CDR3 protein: CASSSRYGNQPQHF
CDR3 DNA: TGTGCCAGCAGTTCCAGGTATGGCAATCAGCCCCAGCATTTT

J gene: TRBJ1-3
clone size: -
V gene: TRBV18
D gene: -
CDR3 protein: CASSPNPGPTPGNTIYF
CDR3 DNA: TGTGCCAGCTCACCTAATCCGGGACCGACCCCTGGAAACACCATATATTTT

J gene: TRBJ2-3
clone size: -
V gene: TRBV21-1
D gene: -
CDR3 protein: CASSKERWGGKSTDTQYF
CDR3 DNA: TGTGCCAGCAGCAAAGAACGGTGGGGCGGAAAAAGCACAGATACGCAGTATTTT

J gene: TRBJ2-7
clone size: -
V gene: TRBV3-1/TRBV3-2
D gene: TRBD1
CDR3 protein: CASESGQGTHEQYF
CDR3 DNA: TGTGCCAGCGAGAGTGGACAGGGCACCCACGAGCAGTACTTC

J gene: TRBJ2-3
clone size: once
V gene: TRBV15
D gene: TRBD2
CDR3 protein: CATSRASTGTSGTDTQYF
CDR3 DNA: TGTGCCACCAGCAGAGCCAGCACCGGGACTAGCGGCACAGATACGCAGTATTTT

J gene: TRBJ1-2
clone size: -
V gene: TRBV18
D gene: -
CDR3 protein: CASSPLDSNDYYGYTF
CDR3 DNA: TGTGCCAGCTCACCGCTCGACAGCAATGATTACTATGGCTACACCTTC

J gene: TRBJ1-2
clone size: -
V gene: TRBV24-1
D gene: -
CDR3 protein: CATSRTAKYGYTF
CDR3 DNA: TGTGCCACCAGTCGGACCGCTAAGTATGGCTACACCTTC

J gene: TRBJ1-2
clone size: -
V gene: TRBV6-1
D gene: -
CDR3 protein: CASSEEGTYGYTF
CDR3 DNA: TGTGCCAGCAGTGAAGAGGGGACCTATGGCTACACCTTC

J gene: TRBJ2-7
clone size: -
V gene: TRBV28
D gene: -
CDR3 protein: CASSSGQQTLEQYF
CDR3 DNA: TGTGCCAGCAGTTCAGGACAGCAGACTCTCGAGCAGTACTTC

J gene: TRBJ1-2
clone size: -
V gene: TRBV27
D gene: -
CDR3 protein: CASSSQRGGYGYTF
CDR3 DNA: TGTGCCAGCAGTTCGCAAAGGGGGGGATATGGCTACACCTTC

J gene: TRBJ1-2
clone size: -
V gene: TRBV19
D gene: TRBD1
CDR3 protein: CASSTDRGIGGYTF
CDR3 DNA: TGTGCCAGTAGTACGGACAGGGGAATAGGTGGCTACACCTTC

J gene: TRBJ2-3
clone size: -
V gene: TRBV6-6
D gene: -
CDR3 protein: CASSTSPRTVTQYF
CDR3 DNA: TGTGCCAGCAGTACTTCCCCCAGGACGGTCACGCAGTATTTT

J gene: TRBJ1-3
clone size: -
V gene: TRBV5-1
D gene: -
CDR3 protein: CASSFEPGTGNTIYF
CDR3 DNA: TGCGCCAGCAGCTTCGAACCGGGTACTGGAAACACCATATATTTT

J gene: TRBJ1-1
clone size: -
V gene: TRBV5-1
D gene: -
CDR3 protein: CASSFGEGTEAFF
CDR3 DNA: TGCGCCAGCAGCTTCGGGGAGGGCACTGAAGCTTTCTTT

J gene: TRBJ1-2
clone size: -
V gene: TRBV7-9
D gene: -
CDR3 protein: CASSDWAVDYGYTF
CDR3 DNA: TGTGCCAGCAGCGACTGGGCGGTGGACTATGGCTACACCTTC

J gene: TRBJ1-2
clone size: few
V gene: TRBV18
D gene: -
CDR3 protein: CASSPGEGPVYGYTF
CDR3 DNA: TGTGCCAGCTCACCAGGCGAGGGTCCGGTCTATGGCTACACCTTC

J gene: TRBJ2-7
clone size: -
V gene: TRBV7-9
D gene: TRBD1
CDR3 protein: CASSLVRDRGTYEQYF
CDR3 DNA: TGTGCCAGCAGCTTAGTCCGGGACAGGGGCACCTACGAGCAGTACTTC

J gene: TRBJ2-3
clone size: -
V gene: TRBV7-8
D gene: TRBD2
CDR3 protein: CASSSPSGGARDTQYF
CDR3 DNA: TGTGCCAGCAGCTCTCCCAGCGGGGGGGCAAGGGATACGCAGTATTTT

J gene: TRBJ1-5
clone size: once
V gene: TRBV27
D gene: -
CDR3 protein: CASSPGHPNQPQHF
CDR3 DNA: TGTGCCAGCAGCCCGGGACACCCCAATCAGCCCCAGCATTTT

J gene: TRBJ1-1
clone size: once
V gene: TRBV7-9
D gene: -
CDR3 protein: CASHSGVRITEAFF
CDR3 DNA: TGTGCCAGCCACAGTGGGGTCCGAATCACTGAAGCTTTCTTT

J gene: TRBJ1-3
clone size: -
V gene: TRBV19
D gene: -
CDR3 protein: CASSTTASGNTIYF
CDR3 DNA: TGTGCCAGTAGTACTACAGCCTCTGGAAACACCATATATTTT

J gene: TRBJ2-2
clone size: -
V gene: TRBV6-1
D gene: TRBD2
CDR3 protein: CASSGGLAGGQVVGELFF
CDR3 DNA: TGTGCCAGCAGTGGAGGACTAGCGGGGGGACAGGTCGTTGGGGAGCTGTTTTTT

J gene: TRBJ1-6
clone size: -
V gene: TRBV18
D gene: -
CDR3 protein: CASSPSTGINSPPHF
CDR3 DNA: TGTGCCAGCTCCCCGTCAACAGGGATCAATTCACCCCCCCACTTT

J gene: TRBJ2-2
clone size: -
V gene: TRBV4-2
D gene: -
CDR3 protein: CASSHPPGKNTGELFF
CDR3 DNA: TGTGCCAGCAGCCACCCGCCGGGCAAGAACACCGGGGAGCTGTTTTTT

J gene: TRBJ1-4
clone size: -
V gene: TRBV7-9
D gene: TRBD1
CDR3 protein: CASRTTGHATNEKLFF
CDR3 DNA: TGTGCCAGCAGGACGACAGGGCATGCAACTAATGAAAAACTGTTTTTT

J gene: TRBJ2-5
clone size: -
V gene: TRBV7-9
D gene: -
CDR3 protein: CASSSRGAGYQETQYF
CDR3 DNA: TGTGCCAGCAGCTCCAGGGGAGCGGGATACCAAGAGACCCAGTACTTC

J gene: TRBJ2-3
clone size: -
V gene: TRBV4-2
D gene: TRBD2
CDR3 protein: CASSQDPAGGWDTQYF
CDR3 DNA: TGTGCCAGCAGCCAAGATCCAGCGGGAGGGTGGGATACGCAGTATTTT

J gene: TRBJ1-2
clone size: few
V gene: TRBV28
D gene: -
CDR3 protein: CASSLWGPGGSHTF
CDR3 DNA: TGTGCCAGCAGTTTATGGGGGCCCGGCGGGAGCCACACCTTC

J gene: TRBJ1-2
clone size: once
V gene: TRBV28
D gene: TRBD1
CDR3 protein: CAISHRDRGLYGYTF
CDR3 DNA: TGTGCCATTTCCCACCGGGACAGGGGGCTCTATGGCTACACCTTC

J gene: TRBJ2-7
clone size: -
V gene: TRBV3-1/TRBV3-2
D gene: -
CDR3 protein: CASSQGVGGAYEQYF
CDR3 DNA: TGTGCCAGCAGCCAGGGGGTGGGCGGAGCCTACGAGCAGTACTTC

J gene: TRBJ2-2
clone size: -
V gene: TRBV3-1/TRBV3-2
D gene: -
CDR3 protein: CASSLYLQGRTGELFF
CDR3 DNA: TGTGCCAGCAGCCTCTACTTACAGGGTAGAACCGGGGAGCTGTTTTTT

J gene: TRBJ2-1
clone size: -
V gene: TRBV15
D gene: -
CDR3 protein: CATSRDRGLGEQFF
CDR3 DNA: TGTGCCACCAGCAGAGATAGGGGCCTAGGCGAGCAGTTCTTC

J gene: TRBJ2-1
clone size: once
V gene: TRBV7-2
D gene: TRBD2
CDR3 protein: CASTPRVAGVGSDEQFF
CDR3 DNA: TGTGCCAGCACCCCGAGGGTAGCGGGAGTAGGGTCGGATGAGCAGTTCTTC

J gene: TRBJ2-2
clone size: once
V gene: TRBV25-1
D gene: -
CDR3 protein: CASSGMNTGELFF
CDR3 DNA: TGTGCCAGCAGTGGGATGAACACCGGGGAGCTGTTTTTT

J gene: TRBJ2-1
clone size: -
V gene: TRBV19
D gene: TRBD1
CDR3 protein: CASSMGQGARNEQFF
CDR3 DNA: TGTGCCAGTAGTATGGGACAGGGGGCCAGGAATGAGCAGTTCTTC

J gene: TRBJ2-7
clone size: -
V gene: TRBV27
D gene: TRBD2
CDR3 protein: CASSKGEVGGSYEQYF
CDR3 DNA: TGTGCCAGCAGTAAAGGCGAGGTGGGGGGGTCCTACGAGCAGTACTTC

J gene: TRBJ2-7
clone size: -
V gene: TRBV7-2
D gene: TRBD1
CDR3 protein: CASSLGQGTYEQYF
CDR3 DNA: TGTGCCAGCAGCTTGGGACAGGGGACCTACGAGCAGTACTTC

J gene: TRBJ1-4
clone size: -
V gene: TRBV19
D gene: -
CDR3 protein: CASRTPRARGYEKLFF
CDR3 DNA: TGTGCCAGTAGAACCCCACGGGCCCGGGGATATGAAAAACTGTTTTTT

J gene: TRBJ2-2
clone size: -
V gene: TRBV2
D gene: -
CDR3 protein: CASSEEGTGELFF
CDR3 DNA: TGTGCCAGCAGTGAGGAAGGCACCGGGGAGCTGTTTTTT

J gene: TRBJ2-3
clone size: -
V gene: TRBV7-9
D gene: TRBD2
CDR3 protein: CASSLAGEGRDTQYF
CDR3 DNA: TGTGCCAGCAGCTTAGCGGGGGAGGGGAGAGATACGCAGTATTTT

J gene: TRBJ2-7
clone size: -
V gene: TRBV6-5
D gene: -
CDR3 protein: CASSYGRAGSYEQYF
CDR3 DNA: TGTGCCAGCAGTTACGGGCGGGCCGGATCCTACGAGCAGTACTTC

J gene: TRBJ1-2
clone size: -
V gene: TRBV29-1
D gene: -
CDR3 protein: CSVGIQGRLVYGYTF
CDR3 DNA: TGCAGCGTAGGAATTCAGGGGCGCCTTGTCTATGGCTACACCTTC

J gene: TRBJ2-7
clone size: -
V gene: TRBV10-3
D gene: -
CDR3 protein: CAIGPGTLYEQYF
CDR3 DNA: TGTGCCATCGGGCCCGGGACACTATACGAGCAGTACTTC

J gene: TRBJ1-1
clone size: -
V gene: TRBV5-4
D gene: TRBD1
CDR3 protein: CASSLGDRALNTEAFF
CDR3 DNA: TGTGCCAGCAGCTTGGGGGACAGGGCTTTGAACACTGAAGCTTTCTTT

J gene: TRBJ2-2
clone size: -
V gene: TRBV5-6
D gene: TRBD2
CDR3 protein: CASSFREGYPGELFF
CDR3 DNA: TGTGCCAGCAGCTTTCGGGAGGGATACCCCGGGGAGCTGTTTTTT